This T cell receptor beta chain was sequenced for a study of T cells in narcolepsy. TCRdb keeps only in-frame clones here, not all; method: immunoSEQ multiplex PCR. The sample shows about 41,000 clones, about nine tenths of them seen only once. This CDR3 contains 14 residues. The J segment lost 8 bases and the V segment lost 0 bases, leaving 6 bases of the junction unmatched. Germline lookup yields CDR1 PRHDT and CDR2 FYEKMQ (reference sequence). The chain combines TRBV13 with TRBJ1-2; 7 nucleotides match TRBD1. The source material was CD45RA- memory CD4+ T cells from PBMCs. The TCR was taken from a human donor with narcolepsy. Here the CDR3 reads CASSLGTGLFGYTF. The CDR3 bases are TGTGCCAGCAGCTTAGGGACAGGGTTGTTCGGCTACACCTTC. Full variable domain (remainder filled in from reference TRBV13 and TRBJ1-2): AAGVIQSPRHLIKEKRETATLKCYPIPRHDTVYWYQQGPGQDPQFLISFYEKMQSDKGSIPDRFSAQQFSDYHSELNMSSLELGDSALYFCASSLGTGLFGYTFGSGTRLTVV.